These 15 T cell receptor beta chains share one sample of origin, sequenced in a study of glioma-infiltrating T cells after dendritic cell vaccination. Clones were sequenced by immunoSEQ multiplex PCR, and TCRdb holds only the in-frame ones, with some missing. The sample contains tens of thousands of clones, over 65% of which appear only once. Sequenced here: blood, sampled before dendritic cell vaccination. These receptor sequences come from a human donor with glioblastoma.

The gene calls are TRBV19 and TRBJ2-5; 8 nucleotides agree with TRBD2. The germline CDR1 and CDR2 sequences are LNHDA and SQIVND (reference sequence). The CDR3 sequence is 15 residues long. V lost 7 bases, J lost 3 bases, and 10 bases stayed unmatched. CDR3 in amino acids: CASNSPGSGEETQYF. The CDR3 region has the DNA TGTGCCAGTAACTCCCCCGGTAGCGGGGAAGAGACCCAGTACTTC.

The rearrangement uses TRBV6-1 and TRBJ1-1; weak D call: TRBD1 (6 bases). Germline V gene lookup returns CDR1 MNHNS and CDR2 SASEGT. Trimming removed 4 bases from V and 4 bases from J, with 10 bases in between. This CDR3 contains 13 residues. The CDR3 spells CASSGTVGTEAFF. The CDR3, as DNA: TGTGCCAGCAGTGGGACAGTCGGCACTGAAGCTTTCTTT.

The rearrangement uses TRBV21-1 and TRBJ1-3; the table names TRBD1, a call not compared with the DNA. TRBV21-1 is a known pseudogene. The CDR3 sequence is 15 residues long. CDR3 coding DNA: TGTGCCAGCAGCATTTCGGACACACCTGGAAACACCATATATTTT. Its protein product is CASSISDTPGNTIYF.

CDR3 in DNA: TGTGCCAGCTCCACGGGTAATCAGCCCCAGCATTTT. The encoded protein is CASSTGNQPQHF. The V gene is TRBV6-5, the J gene TRBJ1-5; D remains ambiguous. Trimming left V 8 bases short and J 4 bases short, with 9 bases between. There are 12 residues in the CDR3. Germline CDR1 and CDR2: MNHEY and SVGAGI.

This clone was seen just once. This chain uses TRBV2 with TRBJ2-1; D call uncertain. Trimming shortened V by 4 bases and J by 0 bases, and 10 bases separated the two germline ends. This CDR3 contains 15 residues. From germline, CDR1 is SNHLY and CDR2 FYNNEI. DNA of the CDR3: TGTGCCAGCAGTGGGGTCCGCGGCTCCTACAATGAGCAGTTCTTC. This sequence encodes CASSGVRGSYNEQFF.

CDR3 loop: CASGSWGLAGNTGELFF. CDR3 bases: TGTGCCAGCGGGTCCTGGGGACTAGCGGGTAACACCGGGGAGCTGTTTTTT. This chain connects TRBV13 to TRBJ2-2, with 12 bases that match TRBD2. CDR3 length equals 17 residues. V was clipped by 8 bases and J by 2 bases; unmatched bases: 9. Per germline, CDR1 PRHDT and CDR2 FYEKMQ (reference sequence).

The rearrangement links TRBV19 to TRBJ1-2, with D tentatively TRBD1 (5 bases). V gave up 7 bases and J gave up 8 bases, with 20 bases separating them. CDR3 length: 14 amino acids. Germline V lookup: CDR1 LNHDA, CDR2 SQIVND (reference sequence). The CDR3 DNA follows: TGTGCCAGTACCCCTATTGGTGGTGGGGGGGGCTACACCTTC. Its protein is CASTPIGGGGGYTF.

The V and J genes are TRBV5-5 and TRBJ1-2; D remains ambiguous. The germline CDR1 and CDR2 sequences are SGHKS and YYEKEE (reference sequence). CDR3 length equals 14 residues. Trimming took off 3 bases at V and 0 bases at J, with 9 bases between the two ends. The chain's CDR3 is CASSSGAANYGYTF. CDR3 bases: TGTGCCAGCAGCTCCGGAGCGGCTAACTATGGCTACACCTTC.

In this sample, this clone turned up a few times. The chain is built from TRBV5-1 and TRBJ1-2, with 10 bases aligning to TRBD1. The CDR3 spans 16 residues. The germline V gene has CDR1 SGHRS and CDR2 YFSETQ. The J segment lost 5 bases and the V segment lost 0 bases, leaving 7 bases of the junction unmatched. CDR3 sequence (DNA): TGCGCCAGCAGCTTGGAGGGACAGGGGAAGGCTTATGGCTACACCTTC. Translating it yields CASSLEGQGKAYGYTF.

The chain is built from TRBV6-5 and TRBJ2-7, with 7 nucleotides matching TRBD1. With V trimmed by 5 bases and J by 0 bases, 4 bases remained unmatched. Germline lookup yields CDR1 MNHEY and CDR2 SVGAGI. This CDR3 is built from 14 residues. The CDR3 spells CASSQDRTSYEQYF. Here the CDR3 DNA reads TGTGCCAGCAGTCAGGACAGGACCTCCTACGAGCAGTACTTC.

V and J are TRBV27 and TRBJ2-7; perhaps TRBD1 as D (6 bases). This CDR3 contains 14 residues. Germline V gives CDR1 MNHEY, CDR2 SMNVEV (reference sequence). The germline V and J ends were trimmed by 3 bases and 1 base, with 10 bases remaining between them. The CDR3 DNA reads TGTGCCAGCAGTTTGCCAGGGGTTTCCTACGAGCAGTACTTC. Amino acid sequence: CASSLPGVSYEQYF.

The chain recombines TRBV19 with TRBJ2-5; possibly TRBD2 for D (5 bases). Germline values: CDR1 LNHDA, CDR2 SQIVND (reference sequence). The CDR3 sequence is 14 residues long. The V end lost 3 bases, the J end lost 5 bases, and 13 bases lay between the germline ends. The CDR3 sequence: CASSIGVDRETQYF. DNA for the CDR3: TGTGCCAGTAGTATCGGGGTTGATAGGGAGACCCAGTACTTC.

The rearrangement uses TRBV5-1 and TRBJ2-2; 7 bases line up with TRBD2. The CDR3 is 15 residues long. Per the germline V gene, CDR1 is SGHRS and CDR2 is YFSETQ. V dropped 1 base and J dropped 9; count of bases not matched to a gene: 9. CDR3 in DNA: TGCGCCAGCAGCTTGACGGGGGGTCTCCCCCGGGAGCTGTTTTTT. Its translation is CASSLTGGLPRELFF.

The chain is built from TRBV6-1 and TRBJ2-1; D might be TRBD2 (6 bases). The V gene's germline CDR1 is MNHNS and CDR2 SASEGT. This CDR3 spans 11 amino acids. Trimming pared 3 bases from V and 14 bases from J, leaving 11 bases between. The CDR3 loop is CASSDWGEEFF. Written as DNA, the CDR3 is TGTGCCAGCAGTGACTGGGGGGAGGAGTTCTTC.

The CDR3 DNA sequence: TGCGCCACCACGCCGGGGGGGAGGGAGACCCAGTACTTC. The encoded protein is CATTPGGRETQYF. The chain has TRBV10-2 and TRBJ2-5, with 8 bases fitting TRBD2. The germline gives CDR1 WSHSY, CDR2 SAAADI. The CDR3 runs 13 residues. Trimming took 10 bases from V and 5 from J; bases not matched to a gene: 9.